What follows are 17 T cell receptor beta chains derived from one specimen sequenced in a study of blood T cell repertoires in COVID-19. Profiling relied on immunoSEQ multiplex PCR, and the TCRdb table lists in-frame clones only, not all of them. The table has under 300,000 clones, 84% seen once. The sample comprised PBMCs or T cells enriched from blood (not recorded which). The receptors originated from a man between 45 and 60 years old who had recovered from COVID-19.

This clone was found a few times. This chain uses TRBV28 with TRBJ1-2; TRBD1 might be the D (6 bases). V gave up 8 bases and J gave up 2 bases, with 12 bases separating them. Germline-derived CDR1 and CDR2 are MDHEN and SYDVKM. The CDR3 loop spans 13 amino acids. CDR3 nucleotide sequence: TGTGCCAGCCAATTACAGGGAAACTATGGCTACACCTTC. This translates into CASQLQGNYGYTF.

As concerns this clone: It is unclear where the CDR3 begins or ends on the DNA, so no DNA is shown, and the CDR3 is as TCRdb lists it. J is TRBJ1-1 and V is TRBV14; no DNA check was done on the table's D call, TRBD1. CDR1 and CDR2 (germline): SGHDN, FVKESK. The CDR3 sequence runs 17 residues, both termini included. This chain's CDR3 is CASSQDFGAGTHTEAFF.

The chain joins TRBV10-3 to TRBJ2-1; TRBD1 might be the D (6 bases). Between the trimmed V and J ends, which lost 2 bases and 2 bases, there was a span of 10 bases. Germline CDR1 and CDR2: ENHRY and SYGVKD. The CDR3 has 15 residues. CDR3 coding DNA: TGTGCCATCAGTGAGGAGAGGGGGACCTACAATGAGCAGTTCTTC. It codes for CAISEERGTYNEQFF.

The CDR3 DNA is TGTGCCTGGAGTGTGGGCCAGAACTATGGCTACACCTTC. Translating it yields CAWSVGQNYGYTF. The chain has TRBV30 and TRBJ1-2, with no clear D. Trimming cost V 0 bases and J 2 bases, with 7 bases left between them. CDR1 and CDR2 from the germline V gene are GTSNPN and SVGIG (reference sequence). CDR3 size: 13 residues. The full variable domain, with the rest looked up from reference TRBV30 and TRBJ1-2, is SQTIHQWPATLVQPVGSPLSLECTVEGTSNPNLYWYRQAAGRGLQLLFYSVGIGQISSEVPQNLSASRPQDRQFILSSKKLLLSDSGFYLCAWSVGQNYGYTFGSGTRLTVV.

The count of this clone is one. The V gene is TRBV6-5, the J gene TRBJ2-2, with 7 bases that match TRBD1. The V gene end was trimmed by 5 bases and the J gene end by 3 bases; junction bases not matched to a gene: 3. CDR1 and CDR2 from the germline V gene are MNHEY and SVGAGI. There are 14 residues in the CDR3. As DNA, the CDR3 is TGTGCCAGCAGTCCGGGACAGTACACCGGGGAGCTGTTTTTT. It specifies CASSPGQYTGELFF.

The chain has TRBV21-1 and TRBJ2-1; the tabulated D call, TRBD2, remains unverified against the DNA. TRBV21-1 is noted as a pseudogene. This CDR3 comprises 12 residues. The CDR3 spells CASGAEAHFKFF. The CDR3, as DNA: TGTGCCAGTGGTGCCGAAGCCCATTTTAAGTTCTTC.

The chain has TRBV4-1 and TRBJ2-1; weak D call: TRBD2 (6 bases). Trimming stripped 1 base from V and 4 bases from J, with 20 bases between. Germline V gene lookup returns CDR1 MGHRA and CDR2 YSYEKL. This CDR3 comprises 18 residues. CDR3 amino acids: CASSQAGVAVLGYNEQFF. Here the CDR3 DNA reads TGCGCCAGCAGCCAAGCGGGGGTAGCGGTCCTGGGGTACAATGAGCAGTTCTTC.

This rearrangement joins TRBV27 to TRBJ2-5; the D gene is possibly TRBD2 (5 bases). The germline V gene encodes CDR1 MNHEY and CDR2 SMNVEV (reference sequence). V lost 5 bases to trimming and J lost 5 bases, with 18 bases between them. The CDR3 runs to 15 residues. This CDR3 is CASSLGDGIHETQYF. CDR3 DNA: TGTGCCAGCAGTCTCGGTGACGGGATCCATGAGACCCAGTACTTC.

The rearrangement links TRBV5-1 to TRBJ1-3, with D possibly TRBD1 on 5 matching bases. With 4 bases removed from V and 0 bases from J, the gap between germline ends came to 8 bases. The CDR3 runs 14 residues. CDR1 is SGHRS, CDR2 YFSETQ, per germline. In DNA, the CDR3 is TGCGCCAGCAGCGACAGAAGCTCTGGAAACACCATATATTTT. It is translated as CASSDRSSGNTIYF.

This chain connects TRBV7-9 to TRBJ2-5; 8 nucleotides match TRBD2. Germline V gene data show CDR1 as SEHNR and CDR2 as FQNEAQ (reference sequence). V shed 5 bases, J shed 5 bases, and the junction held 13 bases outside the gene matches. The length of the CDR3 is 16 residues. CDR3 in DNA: TGTGCCAGCAGCCTGCGGGGAGCGGGAGCTCGGGAGACCCAGTACTTC. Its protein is CASSLRGAGARETQYF. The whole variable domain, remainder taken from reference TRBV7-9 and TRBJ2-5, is DTGVSQNPRHKITKRGQNVTFRCDPISEHNRLYWYRQTLGQGPEFLTYFQNEAQLEKSRLLSDRFSAERPKGSFSTLEIQRTEQGDSAMYLCASSLRGAGARETQYFGPGTRLLVL.

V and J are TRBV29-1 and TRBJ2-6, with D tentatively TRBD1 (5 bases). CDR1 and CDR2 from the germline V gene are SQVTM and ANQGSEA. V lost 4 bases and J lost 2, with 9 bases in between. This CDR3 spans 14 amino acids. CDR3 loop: CSVVSGTGANVLTF. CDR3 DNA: TGCAGCGTTGTTTCAGGGACTGGGGCCAACGTCCTGACTTTC.

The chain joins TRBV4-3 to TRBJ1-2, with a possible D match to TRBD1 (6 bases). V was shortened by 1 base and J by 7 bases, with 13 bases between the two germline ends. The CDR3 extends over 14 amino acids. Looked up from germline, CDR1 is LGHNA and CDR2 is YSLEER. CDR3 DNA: TGCGCCAGCAGCCAAGCACAGGGTGGCGTTGGCTACACCTTC. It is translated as CASSQAQGGVGYTF.

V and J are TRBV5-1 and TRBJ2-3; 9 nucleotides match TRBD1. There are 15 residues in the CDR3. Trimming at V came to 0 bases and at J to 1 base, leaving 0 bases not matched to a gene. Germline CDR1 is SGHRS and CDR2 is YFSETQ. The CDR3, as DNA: TGCGCCAGCAGCTTGGGGGACAGGGGCACAGATACGCAGTATTTT. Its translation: CASSLGDRGTDTQYF.

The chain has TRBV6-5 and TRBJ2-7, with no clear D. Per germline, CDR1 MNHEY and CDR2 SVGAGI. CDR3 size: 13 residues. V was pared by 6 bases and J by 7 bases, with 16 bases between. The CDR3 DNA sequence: TGTGCCAGCAGCCCCCCGACTTATGCAGAGCAGTACTTC. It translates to CASSPPTYAEQYF.

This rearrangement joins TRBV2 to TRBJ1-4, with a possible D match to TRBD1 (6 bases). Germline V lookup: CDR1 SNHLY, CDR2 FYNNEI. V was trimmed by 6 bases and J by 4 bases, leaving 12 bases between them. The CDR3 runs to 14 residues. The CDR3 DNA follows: TGTGCCAGCAGGAACAGGGTTGGTAATGAAAAACTGTTTTTT. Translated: CASRNRVGNEKLFF.

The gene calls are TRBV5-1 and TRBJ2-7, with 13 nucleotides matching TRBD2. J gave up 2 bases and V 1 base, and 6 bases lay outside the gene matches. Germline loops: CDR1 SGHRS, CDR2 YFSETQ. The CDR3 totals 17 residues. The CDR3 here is CASSLWTSGSPTYEQYF. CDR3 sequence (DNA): TGCGCCAGCAGCTTGTGGACTAGCGGGAGCCCTACCTACGAGCAGTACTTC.

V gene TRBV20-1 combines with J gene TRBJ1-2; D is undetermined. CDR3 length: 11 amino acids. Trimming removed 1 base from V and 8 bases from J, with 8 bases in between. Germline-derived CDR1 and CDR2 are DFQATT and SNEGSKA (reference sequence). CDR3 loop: CSARGPGGYTF. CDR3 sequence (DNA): TGCAGTGCTAGAGGCCCCGGGGGCTACACCTTC.